A single sample gave rise to the 17 T cell receptor beta chains below, sequenced in a study of cytomegalovirus exposure and HLA in healthy donors. The PCR contained 60 Vbeta and 13 Jbeta primers. Profiled with immunoSEQ multiplex PCR; TCRdb holds only in-frame clones, not every one. Its clone listing holds roughly 50,000 clones. The sample was PBMCs. Receptors originate from a female donor in good health and CMV-seronegative.

This chain connects TRBV19 to TRBJ1-2; D possibly corresponds to TRBD1 (5 bases). The CDR3 covers 13 residues. Germline lookup yields CDR1 LNHDA and CDR2 SQIVND (reference sequence). V lost 6 bases and J 8 bases, leaving 16 bases between the germline ends. CDR3 coding DNA: TGTGCCAGTAGACTGCGGGGCCCGGGGGGCTACACCTTC. This codes for CASRLRGPGGYTF.

The rearrangement links TRBV30 to TRBJ2-1, with 9 bases that match TRBD2. Losses at the gene ends were 3 bases for V and 0 bases for J; bases not matched to a gene: 9. From germline, CDR1 is GTSNPN and CDR2 SVGIG (reference sequence). This CDR3 is 17 amino acids long. The DNA for the CDR3 is TGTGCCTGGAGAGCACTAGCGGGCTCAAGCTCCTACAATGAGCAGTTCTTC. Its translation is CAWRALAGSSSYNEQFF.

DNA for the CDR3: TGTGCCAGCATGGGCCCGCGCGGGGGCTACACCTTC. Amino acids: CASMGPRGGYTF. The chain carries TRBV6-5 and TRBJ1-2; D remains unclear. In germline, CDR1 is MNHEY, CDR2 SVGAGI. This CDR3 is built from 12 residues. The germline V and J ends were trimmed by 7 bases and 8 bases, with 14 bases remaining between them.

The chain combines TRBV4-1 with TRBJ1-2, with no clear D. The V end lost 3 bases, the J end lost 4 bases, and 15 bases lay between the germline ends. Germline values: CDR1 MGHRA, CDR2 YSYEKL. This CDR3 spans 15 amino acids. DNA of the CDR3: TGCGCCAGCAGCCAGTTTAGGAGCCAGCTCTATGGCTACACCTTC. Protein product: CASSQFRSQLYGYTF.

The chain links TRBV4-2 to TRBJ1-6; D remains ambiguous. The CDR3 runs 15 residues. Trimming pared 4 bases from V and 9 bases from J, leaving 16 bases between. Germline V gene data show CDR1 as LGHNA and CDR2 as YNFKEQ. In nucleotides, the CDR3 is TGTGCCAGCAGCCCTCGTCGGGGAACGGGTTCACCCCTCCACTTT. As protein: CASSPRRGTGSPLHF.

The chain has TRBV2 and TRBJ1-2; 8 nucleotides line up with TRBD1. Germline CDR1 is SNHLY and CDR2 is FYNNEI. Losses at the gene ends were 7 bases for V and 3 bases for J; bases not matched to a gene: 13. This CDR3 region has 16 residues. CDR3 sequence (DNA): TGTGCCAGCAACTCGCCCGACAGGGGACCGGACTATGGCTACACCTTC. Its protein product is CASNSPDRGPDYGYTF.

This chain links TRBV7-9 with TRBJ2-7; D unclear. Germline V gene sequence: CDR1 SEHNR, CDR2 FQNEAQ (reference sequence). V was trimmed by 4 bases and J by 3 bases, leaving 10 bases between them. CDR3 length: 13 amino acids. This CDR3 is CASSSTVGYEQYF. Written as DNA, the CDR3 is TGTGCCAGCAGCTCAACAGTAGGCTACGAGCAGTACTTC. Supplemented by reference TRBV7-9 and TRBJ2-7, the full variable domain reads DTGVSQNPRHKITKRGQNVTFRCDPISEHNRLYWYRQTLGQGPEFLTYFQNEAQLEKSRLLSDRFSAERPKGSFSTLEIQRTEQGDSAMYLCASSSTVGYEQYFGPGTRLTVT.

This chain links TRBV4-2 with TRBJ2-2; 9 bases match TRBD2. The CDR3 runs 17 residues. Trimming removed 4 bases from V and 1 base from J; junction bases left unmatched: 7. CDR1 and CDR2 (germline): LGHNA, YNFKEQ. CDR3 sequence reads: CASSPLIAGENTGELFF. DNA for the CDR3: TGTGCCAGCAGCCCTTTGATAGCGGGGGAGAACACCGGGGAGCTGTTTTTT.

V is TRBV13 and J is TRBJ1-2; D call uncertain. The CDR3 is 13 amino acids. Germline lookup yields CDR1 PRHDT and CDR2 FYEKMQ (reference sequence). The germline V and J ends were trimmed by 1 base and 4 bases, with 7 bases remaining between them. The CDR3 coding sequence is TGTGCCAGCAGCTTAGACAGAGCCTATGGCTACACCTTC. Translation gives CASSLDRAYGYTF. The entire variable domain, with the rest obtained from reference TRBV13 and TRBJ1-2, is as follows: AAGVIQSPRHLIKEKRETATLKCYPIPRHDTVYWYQQGPGQDPQFLISFYEKMQSDKGSIPDRFSAQQFSDYHSELNMSSLELGDSALYFCASSLDRAYGYTFGSGTRLTVV.

The V gene is TRBV30, the J gene TRBJ1-1, with D perhaps TRBD1 (6 bases). CDR1 GTSNPN and CDR2 SVGIG come from the germline V gene (reference sequence). The V end lost 0 bases, the J end lost 0 bases, and 8 bases lay between the germline ends. This CDR3 spans 14 amino acids. As DNA, the CDR3 is TGTGCCTGGAGTGTGGGACACATGAACACTGAAGCTTTCTTT. This encodes CAWSVGHMNTEAFF.

The V gene is TRBV6-1, the J gene TRBJ2-3, with D perhaps TRBD2 (5 bases). CDR3 length: 15 residues. The germline gives CDR1 MNHNS, CDR2 SASEGT. V lost 5 bases to trimming and J lost 4 bases, with 16 bases between them. DNA for the CDR3: TGTGCCAGCAGTTCCGGGGTTTTCCCCCCAGATACGCAGTATTTT. This gives the protein CASSSGVFPPDTQYF.

The chain links TRBV5-1 to TRBJ1-1, with D perhaps matching TRBD1 (6 bases). This CDR3 is 15 amino acids long. Germline V gene sequence: CDR1 SGHRS, CDR2 YFSETQ. V lost 5 bases to trimming and J lost 4 bases, with 18 bases between them. CDR3 sequence reads: CASRRGSGEVTEAFF. DNA for the CDR3: TGCGCCAGCAGGCGAGGGTCAGGGGAAGTCACTGAAGCTTTCTTT.

This sequence joins TRBV11-2 and TRBJ2-7; TRBD2 aligns across 13 bases. V was pared by 0 bases and J by 4 bases, with 0 bases of the junction left unmatched. The CDR3 runs 15 residues. Germline loops: CDR1 SGHAT, CDR2 FQNNGV. The CDR3 DNA is TGTGCCAGCAGCTTAGAGACTAGCGGGAGGTACGAGCAGTACTTC. Protein: CASSLETSGRYEQYF. The full variable domain, in which reference TRBV11-2 and TRBJ2-7 provide the parts outside the CDR3, is EAGVAQSPRYKIIEKRQSVAFWCNPISGHATLYWYQQILGQGPKLLIQFQNNGVVDDSQLPKDRFSAERLKGVDSTLKIQPAKLEDSAVYLCASSLETSGRYEQYFGPGTRLTVT.

The chain recombines TRBV6-1 with TRBJ1-1; D is possibly TRBD1 (5 bases). V was cut by 4 bases and J by 0 bases, with 12 bases left in between. Germline-derived CDR1 and CDR2 are MNHNS and SASEGT. This CDR3 comprises 15 residues. The CDR3 loop is CASSVPGYLNTEAFF. The CDR3 DNA sequence: TGTGCCAGCAGTGTGCCAGGGTACTTGAACACTGAAGCTTTCTTT.

This chain connects TRBV18 to TRBJ2-7, with 7 bases lining up with TRBD1. The CDR3 runs to 16 residues. Germline V gives CDR1 KGHSH, CDR2 LQKENI. The V gene end was trimmed by 3 bases and the J gene end by 0 bases; junction bases not matched to a gene: 8. CDR3 residues: CASSPSDRAGSYEQYF. CDR3 coding DNA: TGTGCCAGCTCACCGTCCGACAGGGCCGGCTCCTACGAGCAGTACTTC. Based on the CDR3 plus reference TRBV18 and TRBJ2-7, the full variable domain is NAGVMQNPRHLVRRRGQEARLRCSPMKGHSHVYWYRQLPEEGLKFMVYLQKENIIDESGMPKERFSAEFPKEGPSILRIQQVVRGDSAAYFCASSPSDRAGSYEQYFGPGTRLTVT.

V gene TRBV6-5 combines with J gene TRBJ2-1, with 7 bases aligning to TRBD2. This CDR3 is built from 15 residues. Looked up from germline, CDR1 is MNHEY and CDR2 is SVGAGI. With 9 bases clipped from V and 6 bases from J, the junction kept 14 bases outside the gene matches. The CDR3, as DNA: TGTGCCAGTGGAGAGAGAGGCGGGGGAGGCAATGAGCAGTTCTTC. Its translation: CASGERGGGGNEQFF.

The V gene is TRBV6-1, the J gene TRBJ2-4; 8 bases are shared with TRBD1. The CDR3 runs to 14 residues. Germline V lookup: CDR1 MNHNS, CDR2 SASEGT. Trimming removed 2 bases from V and 7 bases from J; junction bases left unmatched: 4. CDR3 sequence: CASSEKGQGNIQYF. The CDR3 DNA is TGTGCCAGCAGTGAAAAAGGACAGGGCAACATTCAGTACTTC.